This TCR beta chain was documented in a study of control samples from healthy donors and cancer patients. TCRdb keeps only in-frame clones here, not all; method: immunoSEQ multiplex PCR. The table lists 350,000 to 450,000 clones, 75% to 95% of them singletons, with 6% to 7% in the top ten. Material for sequencing was PBMCs. The TCR originated in a man between 35 and 55 years old with head and neck cancer.

The CDR3 loop is CASSTTGTPTYEQYF. CDR3 coding DNA: TGCGCCAGCAGCACCACCGGGACACCAACCTACGAGCAGTACTTC. This chain connects TRBV5-1 to TRBJ2-7, with D maybe TRBD1 (6 bases). CDR1 is SGHRS and CDR2 is YFSETQ in the germline V gene. Trimming left V 4 bases short and J 2 bases short, with 16 bases between. The CDR3 extends over 15 amino acids. The full variable domain, in which reference TRBV5-1 and TRBJ2-7 provide the parts outside the CDR3, is KAGVTQTPRYLIKTRGQQVTLSCSPISGHRSVSWYQQTPGQGLQFLFEYFSETQRNKGNFPGRFSGRQFSNSRSEMNVSTLELGDSALYLCASSTTGTPTYEQYFGPGTRLTVT.